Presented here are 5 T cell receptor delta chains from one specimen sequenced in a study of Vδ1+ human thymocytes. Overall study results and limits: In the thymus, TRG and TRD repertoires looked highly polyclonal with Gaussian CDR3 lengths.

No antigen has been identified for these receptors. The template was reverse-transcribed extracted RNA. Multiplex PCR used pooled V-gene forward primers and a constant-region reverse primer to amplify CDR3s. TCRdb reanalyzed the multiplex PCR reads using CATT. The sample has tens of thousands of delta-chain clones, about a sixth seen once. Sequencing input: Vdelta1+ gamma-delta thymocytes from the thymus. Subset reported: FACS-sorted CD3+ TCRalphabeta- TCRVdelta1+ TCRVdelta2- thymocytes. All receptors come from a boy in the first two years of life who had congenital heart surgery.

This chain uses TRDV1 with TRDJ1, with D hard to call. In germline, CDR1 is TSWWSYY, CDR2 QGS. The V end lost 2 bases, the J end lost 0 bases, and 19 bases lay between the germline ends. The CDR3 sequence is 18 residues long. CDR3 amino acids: CALGERSGCQGYTDKLIF. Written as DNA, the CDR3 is TGTGCTCTTGGGGAAAGGTCCGGGTGTCAGGGGTACACCGATAAACTCATCTTT.

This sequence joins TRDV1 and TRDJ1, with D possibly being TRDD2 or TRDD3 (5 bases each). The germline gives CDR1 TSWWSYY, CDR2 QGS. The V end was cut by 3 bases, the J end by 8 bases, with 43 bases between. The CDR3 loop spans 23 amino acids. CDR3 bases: TGTGCTCTTGGGGATTCCTCCACCCCTCGGCGTCTAGGGGACAACATCGACCGACGCAAACTCATCTTT. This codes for CALGDSSTPRRLGDNIDRRKLIF.

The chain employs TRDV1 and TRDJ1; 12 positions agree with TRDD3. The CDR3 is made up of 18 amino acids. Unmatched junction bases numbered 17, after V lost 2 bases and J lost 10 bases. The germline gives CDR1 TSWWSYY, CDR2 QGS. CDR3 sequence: CALGEAFLGLGDTSRLIF. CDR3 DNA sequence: TGTGCTCTTGGGGAAGCCTTCCTGGGGCTGGGGGATACGAGTAGACTCATCTTT.

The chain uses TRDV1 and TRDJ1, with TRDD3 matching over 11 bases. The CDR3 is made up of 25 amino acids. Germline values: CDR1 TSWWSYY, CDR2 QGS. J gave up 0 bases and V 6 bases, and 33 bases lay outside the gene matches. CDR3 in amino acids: CALGEKCRGKWGIRVKRTNTDKLIF. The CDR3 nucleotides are TGTGCTCTTGGAGAAAAGTGTCGAGGGAAGTGGGGGATACGGGTCAAACGAACTAACACCGATAAACTCATCTTT.

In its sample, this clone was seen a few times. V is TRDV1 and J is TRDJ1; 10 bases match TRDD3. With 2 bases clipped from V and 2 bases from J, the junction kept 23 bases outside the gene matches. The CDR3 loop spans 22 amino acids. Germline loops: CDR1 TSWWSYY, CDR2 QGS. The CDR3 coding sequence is TGTGCTCTTGGGGAAGGGAAGATCCTACCGTACTGGGGGATTGGGGAGACCGATAAACTCATCTTT. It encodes CALGEGKILPYWGIGETDKLIF.